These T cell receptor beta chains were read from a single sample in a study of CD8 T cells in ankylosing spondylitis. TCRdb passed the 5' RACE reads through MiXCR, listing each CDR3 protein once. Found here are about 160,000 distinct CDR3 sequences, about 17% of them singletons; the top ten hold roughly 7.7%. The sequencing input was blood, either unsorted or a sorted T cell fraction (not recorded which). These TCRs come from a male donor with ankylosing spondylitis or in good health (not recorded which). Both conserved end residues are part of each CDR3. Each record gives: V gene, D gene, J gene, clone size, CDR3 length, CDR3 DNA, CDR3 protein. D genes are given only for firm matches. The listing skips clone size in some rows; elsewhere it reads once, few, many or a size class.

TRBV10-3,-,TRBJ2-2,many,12,TGTGCCATCAGGCGGGACACCGGGGAGCTGTTTTTT,CAIRRDTGELFF
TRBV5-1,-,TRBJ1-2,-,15,TGCGCCAGCAGCGTCCGGGACCCAGGGGACTATGGCTACACCTTC,CASSVRDPGDYGYTF
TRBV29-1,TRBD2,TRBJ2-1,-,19,TGCAGCGTTGAAGGGTGGAATAGCGGGAGGAGAAGCTCCTACAATGAGCAGTTCTTC,CSVEGWNSGRRSSYNEQFF
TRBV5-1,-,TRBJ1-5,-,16,TGCGCCAGCAGCTTGGGGGGCAATCCCTTTGATCAGCCCCAGCATTTT,CASSLGGNPFDQPQHF
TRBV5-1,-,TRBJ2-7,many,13,TGCGCCAGCTCCGAGGGGGTCTCCTACGAGCAGTACTTC,CASSEGVSYEQYF
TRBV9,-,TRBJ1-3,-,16,TGTGCCAGCAGCGTAGAGGGAGGCAGGGCTGGAAACACCATATATTTT,CASSVEGGRAGNTIYF
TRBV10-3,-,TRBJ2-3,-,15,TGTGCCATCAGTGAACGGGCTTTAAACACAGATACGCAGTATTTT,CAISERALNTDTQYF
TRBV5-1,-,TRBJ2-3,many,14,TGCGCCAGCAGCTTGATGTCAGGCGCAGATACGCAGTATTTT,CASSLMSGADTQYF
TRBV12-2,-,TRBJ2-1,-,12,TGTGCAAGTCGCTTCCGAGAGAATGAGCAGTTCTTC,CASRFRENEQFF
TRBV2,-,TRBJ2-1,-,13,TGTGCCAGCAGTGAGCTCGGGGATGGAGAGCAGTTCTTC,CASSELGDGEQFF
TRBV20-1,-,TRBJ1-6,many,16,TGCAGTGCTAGAGTCCTCGGAGGCGGGTTAAATTCACCCCTCCACTTT,CSARVLGGGLNSPLHF
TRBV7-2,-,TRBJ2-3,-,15,TGTGCCACTACCTCCCCCCTGCGGAGCACAGATACGCAGTATTTT,CATTSPLRSTDTQYF
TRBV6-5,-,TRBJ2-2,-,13,TGTGCCAGCTTGGGGGCGGTCACCGGGGAGCTGTTTTTT,CASLGAVTGELFF
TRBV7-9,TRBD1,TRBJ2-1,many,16,TGTGCCAGCAGCCAAGGCAGACAGGGGGTCTACAATGAGCAGTTCTTC,CASSQGRQGVYNEQFF
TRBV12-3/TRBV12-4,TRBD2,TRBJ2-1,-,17,TGTGCCAGCAGTCTCCGACTAGCGGGTCGGGGGGGCAATGAGCAGTTCTTC,CASSLRLAGRGGNEQFF
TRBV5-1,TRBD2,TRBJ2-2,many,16,TGCGCCAGCTCCCCCCAGCGGGAGAGGCCGTCCGGGGAGCTGTTTTTT,CASSPQRERPSGELFF
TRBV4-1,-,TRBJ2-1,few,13,TGCGCCAGCAGCCAACTGGTCTACAATGAGCAGTTCTTC,CASSQLVYNEQFF
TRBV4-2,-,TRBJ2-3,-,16,TGTGCCAGCAGCCCCTTCTCGGACCATTCCACAGATACGCAGTATTTT,CASSPFSDHSTDTQYF
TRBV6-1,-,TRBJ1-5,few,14,TGTGCCAGCAGTCCTTTGGGGGGAGGGCAGCCCCAGCATTTT,CASSPLGGGQPQHF
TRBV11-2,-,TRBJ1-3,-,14,TGTGCCAGCAGCCTGACAACCCCTCTTAGCACCATATATTTT,CASSLTTPLSTIYF
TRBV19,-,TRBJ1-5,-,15,TGTGCCAGTGAGCCAGGGGAGGGTGAATATCAGCCCCAGCATTTT,CASEPGEGEYQPQHF
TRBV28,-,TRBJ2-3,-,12,TGTGCCAGCATTGACGTGACAGATACGCAGTATTTT,CASIDVTDTQYF
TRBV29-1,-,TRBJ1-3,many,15,TGCAGCGTTGCGTGGGGGCCCAGCTCTGGAAACACCATATATTTT,CSVAWGPSSGNTIYF
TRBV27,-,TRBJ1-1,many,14,TGTGCCAGCAGGAAAACGGGGGTGAACACTGAAGCTTTCTTT,CASRKTGVNTEAFF
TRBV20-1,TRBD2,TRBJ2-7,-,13,TGCAGTGCGACTAGCGGGAGCTTTGACGAGCAGTACTTC,CSATSGSFDEQYF
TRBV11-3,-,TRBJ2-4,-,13,TGTGCCAGCAGCTTAGACCACAAAAACATTCAGTACTTC,CASSLDHKNIQYF